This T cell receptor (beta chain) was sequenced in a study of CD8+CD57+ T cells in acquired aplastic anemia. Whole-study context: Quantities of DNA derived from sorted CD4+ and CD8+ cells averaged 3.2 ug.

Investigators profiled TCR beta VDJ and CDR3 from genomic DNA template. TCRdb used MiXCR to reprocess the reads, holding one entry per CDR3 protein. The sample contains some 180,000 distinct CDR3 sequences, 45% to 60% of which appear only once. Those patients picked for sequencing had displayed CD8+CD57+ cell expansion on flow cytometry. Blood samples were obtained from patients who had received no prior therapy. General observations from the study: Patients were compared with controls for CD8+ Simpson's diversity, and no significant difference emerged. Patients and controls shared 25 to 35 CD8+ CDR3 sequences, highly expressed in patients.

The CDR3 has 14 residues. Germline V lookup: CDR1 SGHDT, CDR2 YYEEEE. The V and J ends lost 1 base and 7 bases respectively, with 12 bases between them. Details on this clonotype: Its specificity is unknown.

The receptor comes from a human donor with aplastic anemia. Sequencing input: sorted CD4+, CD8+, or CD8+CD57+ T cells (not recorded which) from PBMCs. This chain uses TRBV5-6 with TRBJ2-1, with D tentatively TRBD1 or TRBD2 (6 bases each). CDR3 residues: CASSLPTGRNEQFF. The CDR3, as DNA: TGTGCCAGCAGCTTGCCCACAGGGAGGAATGAGCAGTTCTTC.